Below are 2 T cell receptor beta chains sequenced from a single sample in a study of blood T cells in healthy people across ages. Primed by a sample-barcoded 5' primer and a J-beta primer mix, a second PCR proceeded for 7 to 11 cycles. Using its own MiXCR run on the 5' RACE reads, TCRdb lists one record per CDR3 protein. Of hundreds of thousands of distinct CDR3 sequences listed, 45% to 60% are singletons. Sequencing input: blood. These receptors were taken from a man aged 55 to 70 in good health.

The rearrangement links TRBV12-5 to TRBJ2-1; the D gene is possibly TRBD1 (6 bases). In germline, CDR1 is LGHNT, CDR2 FRNRAP. The length of the CDR3 is 14 residues. The chain's CDR3 is CASLGAGSYNEQFF. CDR3 bases: TGTGCCTCTTTGGGGGCCGGCTCCTACAATGAGCAGTTCTTC.

V gene TRBV29-1 combines with J gene TRBJ1-1; D possibly corresponds to TRBD1 (5 bases). Trimming took off 4 bases at V and 4 bases at J, with 13 bases between the two ends. There are 13 residues in the CDR3. CDR1 SQVTM and CDR2 ANQGSEA come from the germline V gene. The CDR3 reads CSVVTATFTEAFF. CDR3 in DNA: TGCAGCGTTGTGACAGCGACTTTCACTGAAGCTTTCTTT.